This T cell receptor (beta chain) was sequenced in a study of CD8 T cells in ankylosing spondylitis. Notes on the study in general: Made up of about eight highly homologous variants, a TCR beta motif appeared characteristic of ankylosing spondylitis blood. Disease-associated clones were reportedly significantly overrepresented in matched ankylosing spondylitis synovial fluid. Disease-linked clones, CD8+, were relatively rare in peripheral blood.

CDR1 and CDR2 (germline): MGHDK, SYGVNS. V was pared by 4 bases and J by 8 bases, with 12 bases between. The CDR3 runs to 13 residues. This clonotype was counted at least ten times. Its antigen is not identified. As the method for making TCR beta libraries, quantitative 5'-RACE with molecular barcodes was used. Via MiXCR, TCRdb re-called the 5' RACE reads, giving one row per CDR3 protein. In the table there are roughly 490,000 distinct CDR3 sequences, about 5.2% of which are singletons. The TCR comes from a male donor with ankylosing spondylitis. The sequencing sample was made of blood, either unsorted or a sorted T cell fraction (not recorded which). This sequence joins TRBV25-1 and TRBJ2-1; TRBD2 is a possible D gene (5 bases). CDR3 sequence reads: CASSALDRDEQFF. The CDR3 region has the DNA TGTGCCAGCAGTGCACTAGATAGGGATGAGCAGTTCTTC. Full variable domain (missing parts from reference TRBV25-1 and TRBJ2-1): EADIYQTPRYLVIGTGKKITLECSQTMGHDKMYWYQQDPGMELHLIHYSYGVNSTEKGDLSSESTVSRIRTEHFPLTLESARPSHTSQYLCASSALDRDEQFFGPGTRLTVL.